This T cell receptor (beta chain) was retrieved from a study of identical twins. Findings and limits, study-wide: In cord blood, abundant beta clonotypes had fewer insertions; memory showed no trend. Conclusions relied on cross-sectional statistical analysis, not following the same donors.

This clonotype was picked up many times. Its antigen is currently unknown. There were only healthy Caucasians among the donors. MiXCR, applied by TCRdb to the 5' RACE reads, yields one record per CDR3 protein. The table records 150,000 or so distinct CDR3 sequences, roughly 3.5% of them present only once. This TCR was recovered from a man between 18 and 29 years old in good health. The specimen was memory T cells sorted from blood.

The CDR3 coding sequence is TGTGCCAGCAGCCAAGGGACAGGGAATGGCTACACCTTC. Encoded protein: CASSQGTGNGYTF. The chain carries TRBV4-2 and TRBJ1-2, with TRBD1 matching over 8 bases. The trim removed 1 base at V and 6 bases at J, leaving 1 base unmatched. Germline CDR1 is LGHNA and CDR2 is YNFKEQ. The CDR3 totals 13 residues.